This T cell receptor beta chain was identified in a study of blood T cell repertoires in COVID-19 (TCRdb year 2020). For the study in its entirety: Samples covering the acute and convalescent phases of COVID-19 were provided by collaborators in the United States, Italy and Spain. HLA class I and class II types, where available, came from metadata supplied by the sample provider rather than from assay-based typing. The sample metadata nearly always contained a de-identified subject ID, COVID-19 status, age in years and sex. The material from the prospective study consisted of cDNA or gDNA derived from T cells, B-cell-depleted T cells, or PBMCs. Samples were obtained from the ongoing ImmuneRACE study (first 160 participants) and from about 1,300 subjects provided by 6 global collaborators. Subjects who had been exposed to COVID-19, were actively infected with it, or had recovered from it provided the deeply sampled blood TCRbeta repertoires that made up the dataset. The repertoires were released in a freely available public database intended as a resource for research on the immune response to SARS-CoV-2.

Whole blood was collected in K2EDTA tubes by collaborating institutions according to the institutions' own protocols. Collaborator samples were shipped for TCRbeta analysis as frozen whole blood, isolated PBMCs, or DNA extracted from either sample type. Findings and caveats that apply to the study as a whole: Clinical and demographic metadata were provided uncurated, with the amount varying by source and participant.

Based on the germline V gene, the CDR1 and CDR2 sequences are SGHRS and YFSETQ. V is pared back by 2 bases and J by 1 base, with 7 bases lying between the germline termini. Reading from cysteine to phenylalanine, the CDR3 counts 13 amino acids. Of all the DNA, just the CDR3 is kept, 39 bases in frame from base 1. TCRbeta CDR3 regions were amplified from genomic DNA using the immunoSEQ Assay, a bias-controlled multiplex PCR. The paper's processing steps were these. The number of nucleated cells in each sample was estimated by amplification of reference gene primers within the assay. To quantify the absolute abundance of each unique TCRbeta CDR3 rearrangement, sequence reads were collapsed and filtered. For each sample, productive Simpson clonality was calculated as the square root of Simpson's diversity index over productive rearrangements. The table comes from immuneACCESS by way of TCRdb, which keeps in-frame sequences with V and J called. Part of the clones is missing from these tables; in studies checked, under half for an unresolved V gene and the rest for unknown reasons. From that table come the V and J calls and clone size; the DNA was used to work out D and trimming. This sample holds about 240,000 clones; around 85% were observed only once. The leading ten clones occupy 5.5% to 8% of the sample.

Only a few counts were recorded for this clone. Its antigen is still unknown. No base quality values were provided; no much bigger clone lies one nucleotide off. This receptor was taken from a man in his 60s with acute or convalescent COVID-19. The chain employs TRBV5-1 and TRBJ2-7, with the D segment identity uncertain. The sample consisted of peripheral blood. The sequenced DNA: TGCGCCAGCAGCTTCGGCGGTTCCTACGAGCAGTACTTC. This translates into CASSFGGSYEQYF.